This TCR beta chain emerged from a study of Ad26.COV2.S vaccination and SARS-CoV-2 variants. Study in general: Donor joined the COV1001 Ad26.COV2.S trial arm. Intramuscular Ad26.COV2.S doses were given once or twice, 56 days apart.

The CDR3 is 14 residues long. The V gene's germline CDR1 is KGHDR and CDR2 SFDVKD. V shed 5 bases and J 5 bases; nucleotides not matched to a gene: 7. TCRdb's copy holds only in-frame clones and misses some; the assay was immunoSEQ multiplex PCR. This table has some 480,000 clones, approximately 90% appearing once. Treatment meaning: 15 to 20 received Ad26.COV2.S at low or high dose, single or two shots; about 5 received placebo; per-sample allocation not given. Sampling occurred on day 63 after the first vaccine or placebo injection. The shot given was an Ad26 vector that makes Wuhan-strain SARS-CoV-2 spike.

The J gene is TRBJ2-5, the V gene TRBV24-1, with 7 bases identical to TRBD1. The starting material was peripheral blood, obtained in a trial of Ad26.COV2.S vaccine versus placebo. The source is a person between 18 and 65 years old who received the Ad26.COV2.S COVID-19 vaccine or a placebo. Written as DNA, the CDR3 is TGTGCCACCAGTGTAGGGGGCTCGGGTGAGACCCAGTACTTC. Residues: CATSVGGSGETQYF.